This T cell receptor beta chain comes out of a study of blood T cell repertoires in COVID-19. The overall study: Samples of COVID-19 (acute and convalescent) were obtained from the United States, Italy and Spain. In each case, the material was cDNA or gDNA derived from T cells, B-cell-depleted T cells, or PBMCs.

Clinical history as reported by participants underpinned cohort assignment. Per the germline V gene, CDR1 is SGHRS and CDR2 is YFSETQ. Losses at the gene ends were 4 bases for V and 4 bases for J; bases not matched to a gene: 10. The CDR3 has 16 residues. Study processing details: Estimation of nucleated cell counts was performed using reference gene primer amplification. Some clones are missing from TCRdb's copy, which holds only in-frame ones; the method was immunoSEQ multiplex PCR. V, J and clone size are taken as reported in that table, and D and trimming were inferred from the DNA itself. The sample includes approximately 190,000 clones, about 85% of them seen just once. This clone has a single count.

Material for sequencing was PBMCs or T cells enriched from blood (not recorded which). The source is a woman aged 35 to 49 in a cohort exposed to, infected with or recovered from COVID-19 (not recorded which). V usage is TRBV5-1 and J usage is TRBJ1-4, with TRBD1 identical over 7 bases. The CDR3: CASSRTGTALNEKLFF. DNA for the CDR3: TGCGCCAGCAGCCGCACCGGGACAGCTCTTAATGAAAAACTGTTTTTT.